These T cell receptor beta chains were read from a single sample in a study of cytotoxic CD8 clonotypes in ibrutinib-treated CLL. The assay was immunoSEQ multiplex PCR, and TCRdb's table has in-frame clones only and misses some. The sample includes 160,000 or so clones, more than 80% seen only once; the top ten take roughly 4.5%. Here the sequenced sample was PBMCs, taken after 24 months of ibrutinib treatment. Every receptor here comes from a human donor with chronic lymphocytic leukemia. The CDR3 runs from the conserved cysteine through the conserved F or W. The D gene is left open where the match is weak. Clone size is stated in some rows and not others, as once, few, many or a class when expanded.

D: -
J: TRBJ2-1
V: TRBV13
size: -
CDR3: CASSFSLGGRSYNEQFF
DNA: TGTGCCAGCAGCTTTAGCTTGGGGGGTCGGTCCTACAATGAGCAGTTCTTC

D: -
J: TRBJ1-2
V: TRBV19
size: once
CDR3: CASISTGTRYGYTF
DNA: TGTGCCAGTATTTCCACGGGGACACGATATGGCTACACCTTC

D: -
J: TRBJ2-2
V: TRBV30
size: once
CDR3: CAWSAGAGGELFF
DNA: TGTGCCTGGAGTGCAGGGGCGGGCGGGGAGCTGTTTTTT

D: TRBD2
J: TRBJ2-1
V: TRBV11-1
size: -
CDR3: CASSLAITSGSYNEQFF
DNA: TGTGCCAGCAGCTTAGCGATCACTAGCGGGAGCTACAATGAGCAGTTCTTC

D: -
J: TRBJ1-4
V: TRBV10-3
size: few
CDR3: CAISPWENEKLFF
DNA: TGTGCCATCAGTCCTTGGGAAAATGAAAAACTGTTTTTT

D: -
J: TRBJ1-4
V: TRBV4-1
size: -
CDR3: CASSQDRTLNEKLFF
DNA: TGCGCCAGCAGCCAAGATAGGACTTTGAATGAAAAACTGTTTTTT

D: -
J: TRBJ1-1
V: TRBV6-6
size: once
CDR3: CASSYGQTNTEAFF
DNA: TGTGCCAGCAGTTACGGTCAGACGAACACTGAAGCTTTCTTT

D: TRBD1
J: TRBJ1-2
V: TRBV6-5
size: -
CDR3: CASSFGTGTNYGYTF
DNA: TGTGCCAGCAGTTTCGGGACAGGGACGAACTATGGCTACACCTTC

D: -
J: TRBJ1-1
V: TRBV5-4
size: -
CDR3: CASSWTDRNTEAFF
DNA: TGTGCCAGCAGCTGGACAGACAGGAACACTGAAGCTTTCTTT

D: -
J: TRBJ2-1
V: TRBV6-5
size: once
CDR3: CASSFSTRPYNNEQFF
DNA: TGTGCCAGCAGTTTTTCGACAAGACCCTACAACAATGAGCAGTTCTTC

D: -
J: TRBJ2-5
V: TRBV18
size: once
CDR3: CASSPQAQQAETQYF
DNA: TGTGCCAGCTCACCACAGGCACAACAGGCGGAGACCCAGTACTTC

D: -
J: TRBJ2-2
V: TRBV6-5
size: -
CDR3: CASSRQNTGELFF
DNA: TGTGCCAGCAGCCGCCAGAACACCGGGGAGCTGTTTTTT

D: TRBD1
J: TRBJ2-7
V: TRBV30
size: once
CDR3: CAWSTPGTGGSEQYF
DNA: TGTGCCTGGAGTACACCCGGGACAGGGGGCTCAGAGCAGTACTTC

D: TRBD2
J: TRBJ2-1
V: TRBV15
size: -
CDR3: CATSRVQLAGGLYNEQFF
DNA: TGTGCCACCAGCAGAGTTCAACTAGCGGGAGGTCTCTACAATGAGCAGTTCTTC

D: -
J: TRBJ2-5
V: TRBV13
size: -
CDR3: CASSGPGETQYF
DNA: TGTGCCAGCAGCGGACCGGGGGAGACCCAGTACTTC

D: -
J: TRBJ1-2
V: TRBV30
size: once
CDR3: CAWSVGQGFRGYTF
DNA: TGTGCCTGGAGTGTAGGGCAGGGGTTTCGCGGCTACACCTTC

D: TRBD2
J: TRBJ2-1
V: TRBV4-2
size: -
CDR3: CASSPLGLAENEQFF
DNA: TGTGCCAGCAGCCCCCTCGGACTAGCGGAGAATGAGCAGTTCTTC

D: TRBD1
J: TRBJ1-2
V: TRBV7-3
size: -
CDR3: CASSSPPTGHGGYTF
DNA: TGTGCCAGCAGCTCCCCGCCGACAGGGCATGGTGGCTACACCTTC

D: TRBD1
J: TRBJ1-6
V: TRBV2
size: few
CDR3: CASSGDRVGSPLHF
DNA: TGTGCCAGCAGTGGGGACAGGGTGGGGTCACCCCTCCACTTT

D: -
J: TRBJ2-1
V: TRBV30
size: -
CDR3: CAWSVLPPYNEQFF
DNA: TGTGCCTGGAGTGTACTTCCACCCTACAATGAGCAGTTCTTC

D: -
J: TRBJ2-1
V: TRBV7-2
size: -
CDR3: CASSFGGKTYNEQFF
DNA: TGTGCCAGCAGCTTTGGCGGGAAGACCTACAATGAGCAGTTCTTC

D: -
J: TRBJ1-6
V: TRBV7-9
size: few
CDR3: CASSLNGNSPLHF
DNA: TGTGCCAGCAGCTTGAACGGAAATTCACCCCTCCACTTT

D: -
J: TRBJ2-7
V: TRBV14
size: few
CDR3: CASSQDGRVGFYEQYF
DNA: TGTGCCAGCAGCCAAGACGGCCGGGTCGGATTCTACGAGCAGTACTTC

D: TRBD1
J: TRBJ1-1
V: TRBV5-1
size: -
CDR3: CASTKGGWTGYTEAFF
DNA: TGCGCCAGCACTAAGGGGGGTTGGACAGGGTACACTGAAGCTTTCTTT

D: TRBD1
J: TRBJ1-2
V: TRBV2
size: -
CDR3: CASSRDRGNYGYTF
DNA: TGTGCCAGCAGTCGGGACAGGGGGAACTATGGCTACACCTTC

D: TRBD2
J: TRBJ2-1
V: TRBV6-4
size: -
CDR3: CASSPRGLAGFDEQFF
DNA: TGTGCCAGCAGCCCAAGGGGACTAGCGGGTTTTGATGAGCAGTTCTTC

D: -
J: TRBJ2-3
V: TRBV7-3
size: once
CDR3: CASSLFRTDTQYF
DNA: TGTGCCAGCAGCTTATTCCGGACGGATACGCAGTATTTT

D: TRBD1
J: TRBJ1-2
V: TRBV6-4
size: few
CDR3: CASSGSGTGDGGYTF
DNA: TGTGCCAGCAGTGGATCCGGGACAGGGGACGGTGGCTACACCTTC

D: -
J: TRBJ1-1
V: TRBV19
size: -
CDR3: CASSSLGYSEAFF
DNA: TGTGCCAGTAGTAGCCTAGGGTACAGTGAAGCTTTCTTT

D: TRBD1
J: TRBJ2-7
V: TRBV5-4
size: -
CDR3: CASSSPEDRVYEQYF
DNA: TGTGCCAGCAGCTCCCCCGAGGACAGGGTCTACGAGCAGTACTTC

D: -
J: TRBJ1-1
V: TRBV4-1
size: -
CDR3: CASSQARGNTEAFF
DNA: TGCGCCAGCAGCCAAGCACGGGGGAACACTGAAGCTTTCTTT

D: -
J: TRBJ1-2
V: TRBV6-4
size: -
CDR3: CASFAAGARGYTF
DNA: TGTGCCAGTTTCGCGGCGGGGGCTCGAGGCTACACCTTC

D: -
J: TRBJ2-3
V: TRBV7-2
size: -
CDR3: CASSLRRTTDTQYF
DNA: TGTGCCAGCAGCTTACGACGGACCACAGATACGCAGTATTTT

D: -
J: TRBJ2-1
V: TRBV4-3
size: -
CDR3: CASSEVRVLGSNEQFF
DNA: TGCGCCAGCAGCGAAGTACGGGTACTTGGTTCCAATGAGCAGTTCTTC

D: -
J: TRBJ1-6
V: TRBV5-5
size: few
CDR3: CASSFVLTGGYSPLHF
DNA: TGTGCCAGCAGCTTCGTGTTGACAGGTGGTTATTCACCCCTCCACTTT

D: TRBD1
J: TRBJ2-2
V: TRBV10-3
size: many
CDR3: CAISTGADTGELFF
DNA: TGTGCCATCAGTACAGGGGCAGACACCGGGGAGCTGTTTTTT

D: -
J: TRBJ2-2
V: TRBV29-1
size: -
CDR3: CSVRTWNTGELFF
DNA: TGCAGCGTAAGGACGTGGAACACCGGGGAGCTGTTTTTT

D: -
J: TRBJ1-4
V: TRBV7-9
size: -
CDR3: CASSRTGTNEKLFF
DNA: TGTGCCAGCAGCCGAACAGGGACTAATGAAAAACTGTTTTTT

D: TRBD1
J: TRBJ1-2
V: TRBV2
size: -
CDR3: CALAEQGAGYGYTF
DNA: TGTGCCCTAGCGGAACAGGGGGCGGGCTATGGCTACACCTTC

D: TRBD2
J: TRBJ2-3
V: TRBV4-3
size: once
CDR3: CASTSSGIADTQYF
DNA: TGCGCCAGCACCTCAAGCGGGATAGCAGATACGCAGTATTTT

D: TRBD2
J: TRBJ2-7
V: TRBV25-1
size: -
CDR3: CASSGRRESDEQYF
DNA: TGTGCCAGCAGTGGACGGCGGGAGTCGGACGAGCAGTACTTC